This record covers a single T cell receptor (beta chain). No antigen is known for it. Germline V gene data show CDR1 as SGHVS and CDR2 as FQNEAQ. The trim removed 5 bases at V and 7 bases at J, leaving 8 bases unmatched. CDR3 length equals 14 residues. This sample stems from a study of graft-versus-host responses after intestinal transplantation. Overall study: Recipients were all induced with anti-thymocyte globulin, then given tacrolimus and steroids for approximately three years.

Data came from immunoSEQ multiplex PCR; TCRdb stores just in-frame clones and leaves some out. The table includes roughly 89,000 clones, 91% detected once. Notes on the study in general: Researchers found peak circulating GvH clone levels linked to early post-transplant HvG declines.

Sample: unstimulated CD4+ T cells sorted from spleen or lymph node cells, taken before intestinal transplant. The chain links TRBV7-8 to TRBJ1-2; 9 nucleotides line up with TRBD1. The receptor was derived from a human donor who received an intestinal transplant. The CDR3: CASSDPGQGRGYTF. As DNA, the CDR3 is TGTGCCAGCAGCGACCCGGGACAGGGTCGTGGCTACACCTTC. Full variable domain (missing parts from reference TRBV7-8 and TRBJ1-2): GAGVSQSPRYKVAKRGQDVALRCDPISGHVSLFWYQQALGQGPEFLTYFQNEAQLDKSGLPSDRFFAERPEGSVSTLKIQRTQQEDSAVYLCASSDPGQGRGYTFGSGTRLTVV.